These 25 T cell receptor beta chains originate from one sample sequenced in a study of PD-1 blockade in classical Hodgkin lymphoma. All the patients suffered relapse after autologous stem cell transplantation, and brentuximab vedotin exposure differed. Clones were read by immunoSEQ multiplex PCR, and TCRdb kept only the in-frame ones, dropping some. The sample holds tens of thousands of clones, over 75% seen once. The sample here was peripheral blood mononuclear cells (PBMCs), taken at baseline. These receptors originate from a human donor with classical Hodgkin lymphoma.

In nucleotides, the CDR3 is TGCGCCAGCAGCATCGGGACAGGGCTACACTATGGCTACACCTTC. Amino acid sequence: CASSIGTGLHYGYTF. The chain is built from TRBV5-1 and TRBJ1-2; TRBD1 matches at 9 bases. Trimming cost V 4 bases and J 3 bases; bases outside gene matches: 7. Germline CDR1 SGHRS, CDR2 YFSETQ. The CDR3 totals 15 residues.

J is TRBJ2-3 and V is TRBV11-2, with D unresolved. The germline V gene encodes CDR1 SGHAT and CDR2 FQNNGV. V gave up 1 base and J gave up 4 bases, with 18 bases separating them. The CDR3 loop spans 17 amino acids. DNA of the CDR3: TGTGCCAGCAGCTTAGCCACTCGGATTGGGATCCCAGATACGCAGTATTTT. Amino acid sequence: CASSLATRIGIPDTQYF.

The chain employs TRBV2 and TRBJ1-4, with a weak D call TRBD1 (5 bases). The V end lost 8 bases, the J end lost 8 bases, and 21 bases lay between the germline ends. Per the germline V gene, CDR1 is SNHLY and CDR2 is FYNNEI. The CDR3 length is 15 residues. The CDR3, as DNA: TGTGCCAGCCAGGCGGGGGGGGACGCTTCGGAAAAACTGTTTTTT. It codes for CASQAGGDASEKLFF.

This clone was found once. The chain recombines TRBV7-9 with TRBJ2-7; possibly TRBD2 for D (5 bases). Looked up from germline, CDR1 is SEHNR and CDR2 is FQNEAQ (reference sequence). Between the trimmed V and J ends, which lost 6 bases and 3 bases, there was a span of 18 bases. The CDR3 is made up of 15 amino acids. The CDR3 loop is CASSRPDSRGYEQYF. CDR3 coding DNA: TGTGCCAGCAGTCGACCGGACTCCCGGGGCTACGAGCAGTACTTC.

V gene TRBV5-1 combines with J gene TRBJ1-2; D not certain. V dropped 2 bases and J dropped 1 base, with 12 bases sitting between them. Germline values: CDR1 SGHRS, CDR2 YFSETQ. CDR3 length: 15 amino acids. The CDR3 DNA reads TGCGCCAGCAGCTTTTTTCAAGGGAGTAACTATGGCTACACCTTC. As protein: CASSFFQGSNYGYTF.

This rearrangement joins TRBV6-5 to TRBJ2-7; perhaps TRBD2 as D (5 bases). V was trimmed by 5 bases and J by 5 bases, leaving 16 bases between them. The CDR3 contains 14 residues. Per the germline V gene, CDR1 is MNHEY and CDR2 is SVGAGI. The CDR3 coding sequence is TGTGCCAGCAGTCCCACGACTATTTACCACGAGCAGTACTTC. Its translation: CASSPTTIYHEQYF.

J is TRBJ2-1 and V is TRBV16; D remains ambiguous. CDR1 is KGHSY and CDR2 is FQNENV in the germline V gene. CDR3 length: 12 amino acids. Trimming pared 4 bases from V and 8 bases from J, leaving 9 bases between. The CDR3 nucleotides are TGTGCCAGCAGCCCCTTTGACGATGAGCAGTTCTTC. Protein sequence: CASSPFDDEQFF.

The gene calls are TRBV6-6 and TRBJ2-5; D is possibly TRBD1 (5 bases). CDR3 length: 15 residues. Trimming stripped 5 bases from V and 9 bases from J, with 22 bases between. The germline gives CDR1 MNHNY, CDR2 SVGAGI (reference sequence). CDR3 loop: CASSPSIWEKGAQYF. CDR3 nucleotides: TGTGCCAGCAGTCCCTCAATTTGGGAAAAAGGGGCCCAGTACTTC.

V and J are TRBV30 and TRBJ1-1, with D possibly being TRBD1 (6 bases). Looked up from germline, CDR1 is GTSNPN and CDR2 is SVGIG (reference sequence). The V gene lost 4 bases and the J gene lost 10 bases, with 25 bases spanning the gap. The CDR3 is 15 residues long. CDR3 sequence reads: CAWTVGGGLRVGAFF. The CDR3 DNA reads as TGTGCCTGGACCGTAGGAGGGGGTCTCCGGGTTGGAGCTTTCTTT.

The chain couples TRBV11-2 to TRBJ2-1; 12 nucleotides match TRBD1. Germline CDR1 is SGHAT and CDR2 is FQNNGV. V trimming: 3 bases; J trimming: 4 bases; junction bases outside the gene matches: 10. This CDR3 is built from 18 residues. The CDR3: CASSFLGLGQGAYNEQFF. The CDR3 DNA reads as TGTGCCAGCAGCTTTTTAGGTCTGGGACAGGGGGCTTACAATGAGCAGTTCTTC.

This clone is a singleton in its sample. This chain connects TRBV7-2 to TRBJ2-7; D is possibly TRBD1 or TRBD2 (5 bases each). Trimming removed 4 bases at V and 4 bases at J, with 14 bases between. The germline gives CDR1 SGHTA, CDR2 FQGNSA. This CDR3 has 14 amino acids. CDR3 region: CASSSIPGRYEQYF. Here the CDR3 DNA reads TGTGCCAGCAGCTCCATTCCGGGACGGTACGAGCAGTACTTC. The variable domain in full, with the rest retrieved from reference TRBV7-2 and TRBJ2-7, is GAGVSQSPSNKVTEKGKDVELRCDPISGHTALYWYRQSLGQGLEFLIYFQGNSAPDKSGLPSDRFSAERTGGSVSTLTIQRTQQEDSAVYLCASSSIPGRYEQYFGPGTRLTVT.

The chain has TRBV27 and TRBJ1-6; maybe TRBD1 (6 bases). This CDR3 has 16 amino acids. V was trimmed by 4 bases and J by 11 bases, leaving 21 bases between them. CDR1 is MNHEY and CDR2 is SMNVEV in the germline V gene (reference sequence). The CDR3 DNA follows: TGTGCCAGCAGTTCCCAGGGGACGATTGGACGGGCACCCCTCCACTTT. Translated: CASSSQGTIGRAPLHF.

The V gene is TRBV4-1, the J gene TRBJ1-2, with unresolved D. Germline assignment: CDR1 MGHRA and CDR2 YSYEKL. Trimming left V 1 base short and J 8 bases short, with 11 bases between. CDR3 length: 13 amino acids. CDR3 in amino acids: CASSQVGLGGYTF. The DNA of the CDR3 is TGCGCCAGCAGCCAAGTGGGCCTGGGAGGCTACACCTTC.

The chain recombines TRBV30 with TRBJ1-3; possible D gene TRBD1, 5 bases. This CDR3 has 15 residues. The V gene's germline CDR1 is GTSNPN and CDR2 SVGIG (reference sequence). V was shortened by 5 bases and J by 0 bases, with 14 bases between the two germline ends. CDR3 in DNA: TGTGCCTGGTCCTGGGGGGAGAGCTCTGGAAACACCATATATTTT. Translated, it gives CAWSWGESSGNTIYF.

The CDR3 here is CASSLAAGRVWNEQFF. The CDR3 nucleotides read TGTGCCAGCAGCTTAGCTGCGGGGCGGGTTTGGAATGAGCAGTTCTTC. The genes are TRBV7-9 and TRBJ2-1; TRBD2 is a possible D gene (6 bases). V was cut by 0 bases and J by 7 bases, with 16 bases left in between. Germline V gene sequence: CDR1 SEHNR, CDR2 FQNEAQ (reference sequence). The CDR3 runs 16 residues.

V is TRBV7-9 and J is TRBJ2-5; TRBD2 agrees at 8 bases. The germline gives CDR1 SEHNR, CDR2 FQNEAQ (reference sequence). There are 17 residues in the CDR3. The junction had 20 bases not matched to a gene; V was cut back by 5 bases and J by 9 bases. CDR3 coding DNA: TGTGCCAGCAGCCCCCCAGCGGGGGAAAGGAAGCGGGCGGCCCAGTACTTC. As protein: CASSPPAGERKRAAQYF.

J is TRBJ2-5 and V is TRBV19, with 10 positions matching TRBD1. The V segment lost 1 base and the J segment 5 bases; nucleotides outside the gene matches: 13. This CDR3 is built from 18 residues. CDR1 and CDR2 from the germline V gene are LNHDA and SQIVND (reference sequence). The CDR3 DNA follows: TGTGCCAGTAGTATAGGCCGACAGGGGGCACCCGAGGAGGAGACCCAGTACTTC. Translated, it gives CASSIGRQGAPEEETQYF. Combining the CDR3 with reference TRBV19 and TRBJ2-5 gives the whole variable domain DGGITQSPKYLFRKEGQNVTLSCEQNLNHDAMYWYRQDPGQGLRLIYYSQIVNDFQKGDIAEGYSVSREKKESFPLTVTSAQKNPTAFYLCASSIGRQGAPEEETQYFGPGTRLLVL.

The CDR3: CASAPGGTVGKLFF. The CDR3 bases are TGTGCTAGTGCCCCTGGGGGGACAGTCGGAAAACTGTTTTTT. The rearrangement links TRBV12-5 to TRBJ1-4; 7 positions match TRBD1. V lost 7 bases and J lost 10; bases outside the gene matches: 12. CDR1 is LGHNT and CDR2 is FRNRAP in the germline V gene. This CDR3 has 14 residues. Combining the CDR3 with reference TRBV12-5 and TRBJ1-4 gives the whole variable domain DARVTQTPRHKVTEMGQEVTMRCQPILGHNTVFWYRQTMMQGLELLAYFRNRAPLDDSGMPKDRFSAEMPDATLATLKIQPSEPRDSAVYFCASAPGGTVGKLFFGSGTQLSVL.

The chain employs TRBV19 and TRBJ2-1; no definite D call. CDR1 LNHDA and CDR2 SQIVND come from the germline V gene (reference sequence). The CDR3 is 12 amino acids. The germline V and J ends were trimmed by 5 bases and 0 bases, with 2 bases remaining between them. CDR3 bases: TGTGCCAGTAGTGTCTCCTACAATGAGCAGTTCTTC. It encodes CASSVSYNEQFF.

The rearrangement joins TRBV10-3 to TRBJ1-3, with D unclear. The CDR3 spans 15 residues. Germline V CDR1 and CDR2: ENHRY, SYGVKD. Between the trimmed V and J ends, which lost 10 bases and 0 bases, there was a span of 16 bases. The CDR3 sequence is CATQGGQSSGNTIYF. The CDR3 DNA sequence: TGTGCCACCCAAGGAGGCCAGAGCTCTGGAAACACCATATATTTT.

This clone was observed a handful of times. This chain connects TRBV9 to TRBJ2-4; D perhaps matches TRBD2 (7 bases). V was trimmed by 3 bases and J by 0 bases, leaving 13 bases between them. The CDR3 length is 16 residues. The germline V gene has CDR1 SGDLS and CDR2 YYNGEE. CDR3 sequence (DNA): TGTGCCAGCAGCGCTACAAGGGGGGGAGCCAAAAACATTCAGTACTTC. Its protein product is CASSATRGGAKNIQYF.

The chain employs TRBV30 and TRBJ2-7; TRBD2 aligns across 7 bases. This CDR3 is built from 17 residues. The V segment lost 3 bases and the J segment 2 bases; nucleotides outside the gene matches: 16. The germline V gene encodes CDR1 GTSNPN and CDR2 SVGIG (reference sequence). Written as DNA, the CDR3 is TGTGCCTGGAGAACCTCCTTGGGGGGAGGGCCGGCCTACGAGCAGTACTTC. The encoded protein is CAWRTSLGGGPAYEQYF.

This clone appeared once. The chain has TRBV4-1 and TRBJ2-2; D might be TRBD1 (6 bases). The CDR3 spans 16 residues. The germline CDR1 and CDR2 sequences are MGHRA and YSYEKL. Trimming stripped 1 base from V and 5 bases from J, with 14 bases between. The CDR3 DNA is TGCGCCAGCAGCCAAGTACAGGGAGTGGAAACCGGGGAGCTGTTTTTT. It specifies CASSQVQGVETGELFF.

Here the CDR3 DNA reads TGTGCCAGCAGTGAAGCTCTGAGGGCCGGCTACACCTTC. It yields the protein CASSEALRAGYTF. The chain combines TRBV6-1 with TRBJ1-2, with D unresolved. This CDR3 is 13 amino acids long. V was cut by 0 bases and J by 8 bases, with 10 bases left in between. CDR1 and CDR2 from the germline V gene are MNHNS and SASEGT.

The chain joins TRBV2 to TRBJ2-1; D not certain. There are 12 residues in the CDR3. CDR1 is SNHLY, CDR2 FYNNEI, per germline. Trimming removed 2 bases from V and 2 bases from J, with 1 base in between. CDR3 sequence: CASSETYNEQFF. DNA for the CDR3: TGTGCCAGCAGTGAAACCTACAATGAGCAGTTCTTC. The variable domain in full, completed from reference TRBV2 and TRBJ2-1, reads EPEVTQTPSHQVTQMGQEVILRCVPISNHLYFYWYRQILGQKVEFLVSFYNNEISEKSEIFDDQFSVERPDGSNFTLKIRSTKLEDSAMYFCASSETYNEQFFGPGTRLTVL.